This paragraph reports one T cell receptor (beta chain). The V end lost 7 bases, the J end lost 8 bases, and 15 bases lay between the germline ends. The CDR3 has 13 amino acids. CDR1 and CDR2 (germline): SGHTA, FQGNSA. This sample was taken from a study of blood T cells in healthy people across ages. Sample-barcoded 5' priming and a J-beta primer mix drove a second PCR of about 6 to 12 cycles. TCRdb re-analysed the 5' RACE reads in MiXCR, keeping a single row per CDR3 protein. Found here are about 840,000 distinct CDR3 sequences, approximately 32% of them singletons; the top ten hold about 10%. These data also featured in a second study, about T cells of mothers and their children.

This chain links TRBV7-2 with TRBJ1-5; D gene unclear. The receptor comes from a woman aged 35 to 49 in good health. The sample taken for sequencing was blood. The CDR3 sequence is CASKPEGGEPQHF. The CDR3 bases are TGTGCCAGCAAACCGGAGGGTGGGGAGCCCCAGCATTTT.